Presented here are 22 T cell receptor beta chains from one specimen sequenced in a study of blood T cell repertoires in COVID-19. Here immunoSEQ multiplex PCR was the method, and the copy in TCRdb shows in-frame clones only, minus some. The sample yields 150,000 to 200,000 clones, around 80% seen once. Specimen: peripheral blood. These receptor sequences come from a woman over 75 with acute or convalescent COVID-19.

The chain combines TRBV6-5 with TRBJ2-7; possible D gene TRBD1, 5 bases. CDR3 length equals 14 residues. The V and J ends lost 0 bases and 0 bases respectively, with 6 bases between them. CDR1 is MNHEY and CDR2 is SVGAGI in the germline V gene. CDR3 in amino acids: CASSYSTASYEQYF. As DNA, the CDR3 is TGTGCCAGCAGTTACTCGACAGCCTCCTACGAGCAGTACTTC.

The chain carries TRBV7-8 and TRBJ1-1, with 7 nucleotides matching TRBD1. The trim removed 5 bases at V and 0 bases at J, leaving 9 bases unmatched. The length of the CDR3 is 16 residues. Germline V gene data show CDR1 as SGHVS and CDR2 as FQNEAQ. CDR3 loop: CASSRDMGQLNTEAFF. DNA of the CDR3: TGTGCCAGCAGCCGAGACATGGGACAGTTGAACACTGAAGCTTTCTTT.

This clone has a handful of counts. The V call is TRBV19, the J call TRBJ1-6; D call uncertain. In germline, CDR1 is LNHDA, CDR2 SQIVND (reference sequence). Between the trimmed V and J ends, which lost 9 bases and 4 bases, there was a span of 13 bases. The CDR3 extends over 14 amino acids. DNA of the CDR3: TGTGCCAGCAAGAAAGACAATTATAATTCACCCCTCCACTTT. Its translation is CASKKDNYNSPLHF.

V and J are TRBV28 and TRBJ1-2, with a possible D match to TRBD1 (6 bases). V lost 5 bases and J lost 5, with 21 bases in between. CDR3 length equals 16 residues. CDR1 is MDHEN and CDR2 is SYDVKM in the germline V gene. The CDR3 reads CASSLTYRVRSYGYTF. The CDR3 region has the DNA TGTGCCAGCAGTCTAACCTACAGGGTACGTAGTTATGGCTACACCTTC.

The chain recombines TRBV7-2 with TRBJ1-5; 7 bases line up with TRBD1. V trimming: 5 bases; J trimming: 3 bases; junction bases outside the gene matches: 10. The germline gives CDR1 SGHTA, CDR2 FQGNSA. This CDR3 is built from 16 residues. CDR3 coding DNA: TGTGCCAGCAGCCCCCACCGGACAGGCAACAATCAGCCCCAGCATTTT. The encoded protein is CASSPHRTGNNQPQHF.

At least ten counts were recorded for this clone. The rearrangement uses TRBV12-3 or TRBV12-4 and TRBJ1-2; D is undetermined. The V end lost 6 bases, the J end lost 9 bases, and 14 bases lay between the germline ends. The CDR3 loop spans 12 amino acids. The chain's CDR3 is CASRRTGIRYTF. DNA of the CDR3: TGTGCCAGCAGAAGGACGGGAATACGCTACACCTTC.

The rearrangement joins TRBV6-2 or TRBV6-3 to TRBJ1-5; the D gene is possibly TRBD1 (5 bases). V lost 2 bases to trimming and J lost 5 bases, with 19 bases between them. The CDR3 has 17 residues. CDR1 is MNHEY and CDR2 is SVGEGT in the germline V gene. Written as DNA, the CDR3 is TGTGCCAGCAGTTACCCTAAAACAGGCGAGATATATCAGCCCCAGCATTTT. This translates into CASSYPKTGEIYQPQHF.

The chain joins TRBV5-5 to TRBJ1-2; 11 bases line up with TRBD1. The CDR3 extends over 14 amino acids. In germline, CDR1 is SGHKS, CDR2 YYEKEE (reference sequence). V lost 4 bases and J lost 8; bases outside the gene matches: 7. The CDR3 nucleotides are TGTGCCAGCAGCCCGGACAGGGGGCTTAGGGGCTACACCTTC. Its protein product is CASSPDRGLRGYTF.

V and J are TRBV9 and TRBJ1-1; D perhaps matches TRBD1 (5 bases). CDR3 length: 14 amino acids. In germline, CDR1 is SGDLS, CDR2 YYNGEE. Between the trimmed V and J ends, which lost 3 bases and 3 bases, there was a span of 12 bases. Written as DNA, the CDR3 is TGTGCCAGCAGCGCCTTAGTACAGGACACTGAAGCTTTCTTT. Translated, it gives CASSALVQDTEAFF.

The chain is built from TRBV19 and TRBJ1-2; D might be TRBD1 (5 bases). CDR1 and CDR2 from the germline V gene are LNHDA and SQIVND (reference sequence). The CDR3 has 16 residues. Trimming removed 3 bases from V and 4 bases from J, with 18 bases in between. The CDR3 DNA follows: TGTGCCAGTAGTATTACCGTACTGGACATCTCCTATGGCTACACCTTC. Translating it yields CASSITVLDISYGYTF. Supplemented by reference TRBV19 and TRBJ1-2, the full variable domain reads DGGITQSPKYLFRKEGQNVTLSCEQNLNHDAMYWYRQDPGQGLRLIYYSQIVNDFQKGDIAEGYSVSREKKESFPLTVTSAQKNPTAFYLCASSITVLDISYGYTFGSGTRLTVV.

This clone was seen a few times. The V call is TRBV3-1 (or the pseudogene TRBV3-2), the J call TRBJ2-7; D is possibly TRBD1 (5 bases). The germline V gene encodes CDR1 LGHDT and CDR2 YNNKEL (reference sequence). This CDR3 is 14 amino acids long. V shed 1 base and J shed 5 bases, with 12 bases lying between them. The CDR3 region is CASSQGGRVDEQYF. CDR3 bases: TGTGCCAGCAGCCAAGGGGGCAGGGTAGACGAGCAGTACTTC.

Here the CDR3 reads CASSPTGTGSREQYF. As DNA, the CDR3 is TGTGCCAGCAGTCCAACCGGGACAGGGTCGAGGGAGCAGTACTTC. V usage is TRBV6-5 and J usage is TRBJ2-7; 9 bases match TRBD1. J lost 7 bases, V lost 5 bases, and 12 bases had no gene match. CDR3 length equals 15 residues. CDR1 and CDR2 from the germline V gene are MNHEY and SVGAGI.

The J gene is TRBJ1-6, the V gene TRBV19; D possibly corresponds to TRBD1 (5 bases). Trimming cost V 5 bases and J 10 bases, with 21 bases left between them. The CDR3 spans 16 residues. The germline gives CDR1 LNHDA, CDR2 SQIVND (reference sequence). Here the CDR3 reads CASSPRQRLGISPLHF. The CDR3 DNA reads as TGTGCCAGTAGTCCAAGACAGAGGCTGGGAATATCACCCCTCCACTTT. Full variable domain (rest looked up from reference TRBV19 and TRBJ1-6): DGGITQSPKYLFRKEGQNVTLSCEQNLNHDAMYWYRQDPGQGLRLIYYSQIVNDFQKGDIAEGYSVSREKKESFPLTVTSAQKNPTAFYLCASSPRQRLGISPLHFGNGTRLTVT.

The J gene is TRBJ1-1, the V gene TRBV11-3, with D maybe TRBD1 (6 bases). The CDR3 covers 13 residues. Germline V lookup: CDR1 SGHNT, CDR2 YENEEA. The ends were cut back, 8 bases at V and 1 base at J, with 11 bases in the middle. CDR3 coding DNA: TGTGCCAGCCGAAAGACAGGGAACACTGAAGCTTTCTTT. Protein product: CASRKTGNTEAFF.

On this clone: A much bigger clone sits one base away, suggesting this may be a read error. This sequence joins TRBV2 and TRBJ2-1, with TRBD1 matching over 9 bases. Trimming removed 6 bases from V and 7 bases from J; junction bases left unmatched: 4. The CDR3 covers 13 residues. Per the germline V gene, CDR1 is SNHLY and CDR2 is FYNNEI. CDR3 sequence: CASSAGTGNEQFF. In DNA form, the CDR3 reads TGTGCCAGCAGCGCCGGGACAGGGAATGAGCAGTTCTTC.

The rearrangement joins TRBV6-2 or TRBV6-3 to TRBJ2-7, with 10 bases identical to TRBD2. This CDR3 has 15 residues. J was trimmed by 2 bases and V by 0 bases; bases with no gene match: 1. Germline-derived CDR1 and CDR2 are MNHEY and SVGEGT. CDR3 in DNA: TGTGCCAGCAGTTACTCTAGCGGGGGGCCCTACGAGCAGTACTTC. It translates to CASSYSSGGPYEQYF.

The CDR3 spells CASSPRQLYGYTF. DNA of the CDR3: TGTGCCAGCAGCCCCCGACAGCTCTATGGCTACACCTTC. The V call is TRBV3-1 (or the pseudogene TRBV3-2), the J call TRBJ1-2, with D perhaps matching TRBD1 (5 bases). The V gene lost 4 bases and the J gene lost 4 bases, with 10 bases spanning the gap. CDR1 and CDR2 (germline): LGHDT, YNNKEL (reference sequence). The CDR3 length is 13 residues.

The chain employs TRBV14 and TRBJ1-1, with 9 bases matching TRBD1. Unmatched junction bases numbered 12, after V lost 8 bases and J lost 5 bases. The germline V gene encodes CDR1 SGHDN and CDR2 FVKESK. The CDR3 covers 15 residues. DNA of the CDR3: TGTGCCAGCGACAGGACAGGGGTTAAGGGAACTGAAGCTTTCTTT. It is translated as CASDRTGVKGTEAFF.

This rearrangement joins TRBV5-4 to TRBJ1-2; D call uncertain. The CDR3 extends over 14 amino acids. The V gene lost 2 bases and the J gene lost 2 bases, with 10 bases spanning the gap. Per germline, CDR1 SGHNT and CDR2 YYREEE (reference sequence). CDR3 coding DNA: TGTGCCAGCAGCTTCGGCAGGAACAACTATGGCTACACCTTC. This sequence encodes CASSFGRNNYGYTF.

The table lists this clone with a count of one. The CDR3 DNA reads TGTGCCAGCAGCCAAGACCGGGACTTAGCCTACAATGAGCAGTTCTTC. Its translation: CASSQDRDLAYNEQFF. The chain has TRBV3-1 (or the pseudogene TRBV3-2) and TRBJ2-1; possibly TRBD2 for D (6 bases). V was shortened by 0 bases and J by 2 bases, with 11 bases between the two germline ends. CDR3 length: 16 residues. Germline CDR1 is LGHDT and CDR2 is YNNKEL (reference sequence).

The chain employs TRBV14 and TRBJ2-4; weak D call: TRBD2 (5 bases). Germline-derived CDR1 and CDR2 are SGHDN and FVKESK. This CDR3 is built from 17 residues. V was trimmed by 0 bases and J by 2 bases, leaving 14 bases between them. CDR3 amino acids: CASSQDSRAGTKNIQYF. CDR3 coding DNA: TGTGCCAGCAGCCAAGATTCGAGGGCAGGAACCAAAAACATTCAGTACTTC.

The chain uses TRBV3-1 (or the pseudogene TRBV3-2) and TRBJ2-2; 7 bases agree with TRBD1. The CDR3 consists of 18 residues. V trimming: 1 base; J trimming: 6 bases; junction bases outside the gene matches: 14. Germline loops: CDR1 LGHDT, CDR2 YNNKEL (reference sequence). The CDR3 DNA is TGTGCCAGCAGCCAAGGGACGCCGGGACAGCGTTCACCCGGGGAGCTGTTTTTT. Translating it yields CASSQGTPGQRSPGELFF.